Below, 7 T cell receptor beta chains from the same sample are listed, as sequenced in a study of human T cells and chemical hapten exposure. Described time point: patch test 2, 6 weeks after DPC sensitization. Treatment indicated: therapeutic diphenylcyclopropenone sensitization with weekly scalp DPC. TCRdb used MiXCR to reprocess the RACE reads, holding one entry per CDR3 protein. The table lists tens of thousands of distinct CDR3 sequences, more than 9% of them singletons. The sample here was whole blood, taken in connection with sensitization to the hapten diphenylcyclopropenone (DPC). The source of these receptors is a woman between 50 and 59 years old with alopecia areata. Some clones in this sample may be carry-over from other donors' samples.

This clonotype was counted only a few times. This rearrangement joins TRBV6-2 or TRBV6-3 to TRBJ2-3; no clear D gene. V lost 8 bases and J lost 3, with 18 bases in between. This CDR3 comprises 15 residues. The germline gives CDR1 MNHEY, CDR2 SVGEGT. CDR3 sequence reads: CASFGSLGSTDTQYF. For the CDR3, the DNA is TGTGCCAGCTTTGGTTCCCTAGGGTCGACAGATACGCAGTATTTT.

This clonotype was observed a handful of times. The rearrangement joins TRBV3-1 to TRBJ2-7; possibly TRBD1 or TRBD2 for D (6 bases each). The ends were cut back, 8 bases at V and 0 bases at J, with 20 bases in the middle. Germline V lookup: CDR1 LGHDT, CDR2 YNNKEL (reference sequence). The CDR3 is made up of 16 amino acids. The CDR3 is CASRDTGGRSSYEQYF. Written as DNA, the CDR3 is TGTGCCAGCCGGGACACCGGGGGAAGGAGCTCCTACGAGCAGTACTTC.

This clonotype appeared many times. The V gene is TRBV2, the J gene TRBJ2-1; 9 bases match TRBD1. J gave up 4 bases and V 5 bases, and 6 bases lay outside the gene matches. CDR1 is SNHLY and CDR2 is FYNNEI in the germline V gene. The CDR3 has 15 residues. CDR3 region: CASSTGTGRYNEQFF. For the CDR3, the DNA is TGTGCCAGCAGTACCGGGACAGGGCGTTACAATGAGCAGTTCTTC.

This clonotype has only a few counts. V is TRBV10-3 and J is TRBJ2-7; TRBD1 aligns across 7 bases. Germline CDR1 and CDR2: ENHRY and SYGVKD. Germline trimming cut 7 bases from V and 3 bases from J; bases unmatched to any gene: 3. There are 12 residues in the CDR3. CDR3 nucleotides: TGTGCCATCAATCCAGGGGGCTACGAGCAGTACTTC. Residues: CAINPGGYEQYF.

This clonotype was seen repeatedly, ten times or more. The V call is TRBV20-1, the J call TRBJ1-5, with TRBD1 as a possible D gene (5 bases). The germline gives CDR1 DFQATT, CDR2 SNEGSKA (reference sequence). The CDR3 is 14 amino acids. V lost 3 bases and J 5 bases, leaving 14 bases between the germline ends. This CDR3 is CSASYTGGDQPQHF. In DNA form, the CDR3 reads TGCAGTGCTAGTTATACAGGAGGAGATCAGCCCCAGCATTTT.

This chain joins TRBV28 and TRBJ1-1; 11 positions agree with TRBD1. This CDR3 is 17 amino acids long. V shed 3 bases, J shed 1 base, and the junction held 7 bases outside the gene matches. Germline assignment: CDR1 MDHEN and CDR2 SYDVKM. CDR3 in amino acids: CASSFWGTGGRNTEAFF. In nucleotides, the CDR3 is TGTGCCAGCAGTTTCTGGGGGACAGGGGGGAGGAACACTGAAGCTTTCTTT. The full variable domain, with the rest looked up from reference TRBV28 and TRBJ1-1, is DVKVTQSSRYLVKRTGEKVFLECVQDMDHENMFWYRQDPGLGLRLIYFSYDVKMKEKGDIPEGYSVSREKKERFSLILESASTNQTSMYLCASSFWGTGGRNTEAFFGQGTRLTVV.

The chain uses TRBV7-9 and TRBJ2-6, with D possibly TRBD1 on 6 matching bases. Trimming removed 5 bases at V and 0 bases at J, with 17 bases between. Germline V CDR1 and CDR2: SEHNR, FQNEAQ (reference sequence). The CDR3 sequence is 18 residues long. CDR3 DNA: TGTGCCAGCAGCCCTGCGGCAGGGGATTACTCTGGGGCCAACGTCCTGACTTTC. Its protein is CASSPAAGDYSGANVLTF.